The 23 T cell receptor beta chains below come from one sample, sequenced in a study of cytomegalovirus exposure and HLA in healthy donors. A multiplex PCR was run with 60 Vbeta primers and 13 Jbeta primers. The table came from immunoSEQ multiplex PCR; TCRdb's copy has only in-frame clones and leaves some out. Among about 120,000 clones listed, 75% to 85% were seen once. Material for sequencing was PBMCs. These receptors originate from a man younger than 40 in good health and CMV-seropositive.

The gene calls are TRBV7-9 and TRBJ2-2; D not certain. CDR3 length: 14 amino acids. The ends were cut back, 8 bases at V and 1 base at J, with 11 bases in the middle. CDR1 is SEHNR and CDR2 is FQNEAQ in the germline V gene (reference sequence). Here the CDR3 reads CASSEQMNTGELFF. The CDR3 coding sequence is TGTGCCAGCTCTGAGCAAATGAACACCGGGGAGCTGTTTTTT.

This chain connects TRBV2 to TRBJ2-3; the match to TRBD2 covers 10 bases. Unmatched junction bases numbered 3, after V lost 6 bases and J lost 0 bases. The length of the CDR3 is 15 residues. Germline lookup yields CDR1 SNHLY and CDR2 FYNNEI. The CDR3 is CASSRTSGSTDTQYF. CDR3 DNA: TGTGCCAGCAGCCGGACTAGCGGAAGCACAGATACGCAGTATTTT.

This chain uses TRBV5-4 with TRBJ2-3, with 8 bases fitting TRBD2. CDR3 size: 14 residues. From germline, CDR1 is SGHNT and CDR2 YYREEE (reference sequence). The V gene end was trimmed by 4 bases and the J gene end by 6 bases; junction bases not matched to a gene: 7. CDR3 amino acids: CASSTGTRSDTQYF. In nucleotides, the CDR3 is TGTGCCAGCAGCACCGGGACTAGGTCGGATACGCAGTATTTT.

This clone showed up just a few times. This chain connects TRBV6-5 to TRBJ2-5; TRBD1 matches at 8 bases. The CDR3 is 12 residues long. Germline values: CDR1 MNHEY, CDR2 SVGAGI. Trimming at V came to 10 bases and at J to 3 bases, leaving 4 bases not matched to a gene. The CDR3 nucleotides read TGTGCCACGACAGGGGAGGAAGAGACCCAGTACTTC. This translates into CATTGEEETQYF.

The chain carries TRBV6-4 and TRBJ2-5, with a possible D match to TRBD2 (6 bases). The V and J ends lost 4 bases and 4 bases respectively, with 10 bases between them. Per germline, CDR1 MRHNA and CDR2 SNTAGT. The CDR3 has 13 amino acids. CDR3 DNA sequence: TGTGCCAGCAGTGGCGACGGGGGAGAGACCCAGTACTTC. Protein product: CASSGDGGETQYF.

The chain has TRBV6-5 and TRBJ2-3; TRBD2 agrees at 11 bases. The germline V gene encodes CDR1 MNHEY and CDR2 SVGAGI. The junction had 2 bases not matched to a gene; V was cut back by 5 bases and J by 1 base. CDR3 length: 15 amino acids. The DNA of the CDR3 is TGTGCCAGCAGTGCACTAGCGGGAGGCACAGATACGCAGTATTTT. Residues: CASSALAGGTDTQYF.

On this clone: One end of the junction varies from germline; a read error may be responsible. The chain is built from TRBV7-9 and TRBJ1-2, with unresolved D. CDR1 SEHNR and CDR2 FQNEAQ come from the germline V gene (reference sequence). The CDR3 has 15 amino acids. In nucleotides, the CDR3 is TGTTCCAGCAGCCTACATCCTTCAAGGAGCTATGGCTACACCTTC. This codes for CSSSLHPSRSYGYTF.

The chain joins TRBV6-5 to TRBJ1-3, with 8 bases identical to TRBD1. The CDR3 totals 16 residues. CDR1 and CDR2 (germline): MNHEY, SVGAGI. V was pared by 0 bases and J by 5 bases, with 6 bases of the junction left unmatched. The CDR3 protein is CASSYSPTGARNTIYF. In DNA form, the CDR3 reads TGTGCCAGCAGTTACTCGCCGACAGGGGCCCGAAACACCATATATTTT.

The gene calls are TRBV29-1 and TRBJ1-2; TRBD1 agrees at 8 bases. The CDR3 sequence is 14 residues long. The V gene end was trimmed by 7 bases and the J gene end by 6 bases; junction bases not matched to a gene: 13. Germline V gene data show CDR1 as SQVTM and CDR2 as ANQGSEA. CDR3: CSAPSDRAYDGYTF. DNA of the CDR3: TGCAGCGCACCCTCGGACAGGGCCTACGATGGCTACACCTTC.

The chain uses TRBV7-9 and TRBJ2-1, with 10 bases fitting TRBD2. The trim removed 1 base at V and 8 bases at J, leaving 5 bases unmatched. Germline V gives CDR1 SEHNR, CDR2 FQNEAQ (reference sequence). This CDR3 spans 15 amino acids. CDR3 sequence reads: CASSLVLAGADEQFF. As DNA, the CDR3 is TGTGCCAGCAGCTTAGTCCTAGCGGGAGCTGATGAGCAGTTCTTC.

The chain links TRBV5-1 to TRBJ2-7; the match to TRBD1 covers 9 bases. V lost 0 bases, J lost 0 bases, and 4 bases stayed unmatched. Germline CDR1 SGHRS, CDR2 YFSETQ. The CDR3 sequence is 16 residues long. The CDR3 nucleotides read TGCGCCAGCAGCTTGGGTGGGACAGGGAGCTCCTACGAGCAGTACTTC. It yields the protein CASSLGGTGSSYEQYF.

The chain links TRBV4-3 to TRBJ2-1; 10 positions agree with TRBD2. The CDR3 has 17 amino acids. Germline values: CDR1 LGHNA, CDR2 YSLEER. V trimming: 0 bases; J trimming: 7 bases; junction bases outside the gene matches: 9. The CDR3 sequence is CASSQDVLAGAKNEQFF. The CDR3 DNA reads as TGCGCCAGCAGCCAAGATGTGCTAGCGGGAGCTAAAAATGAGCAGTTCTTC.

The CDR3 coding sequence is TGCGCCAGCAGCTTCCTTGCGCGGCGGGGGGCCGAGGATACGCAGTATTTT. Protein sequence: CASSFLARRGAEDTQYF. This chain links TRBV5-1 with TRBJ2-3; 8 bases line up with TRBD2. The CDR3 spans 17 residues. J gave up 6 bases and V 2 bases, and 14 bases lay outside the gene matches. Germline CDR1 SGHRS, CDR2 YFSETQ.

The V gene is TRBV25-1, the J gene TRBJ2-5, with TRBD2 identical over 14 bases. In germline, CDR1 is MGHDK, CDR2 SYGVNS. V lost 4 bases and J lost 4; bases outside the gene matches: 5. This CDR3 comprises 16 residues. The CDR3 loop reads CASSALGLAGVETQYF. The CDR3 region has the DNA TGTGCCAGCAGTGCCTTGGGACTAGCGGGAGTAGAGACCCAGTACTTC.

V is TRBV28 and J is TRBJ2-1, with 7 bases matching TRBD2. The junction had 7 bases not matched to a gene; V was cut back by 2 bases and J by 6 bases. Germline-derived CDR1 and CDR2 are MDHEN and SYDVKM. The CDR3 covers 15 residues. The CDR3 is CASSLGLAAFNEQFF. DNA of the CDR3: TGTGCCAGCAGTTTAGGGCTAGCGGCGTTCAATGAGCAGTTCTTC.

The chain joins TRBV6-1 to TRBJ2-1; TRBD1 aligns across 9 bases. The J segment lost 3 bases and the V segment lost 2 bases, leaving 5 bases of the junction unmatched. CDR1 and CDR2 (germline): MNHNS, SASEGT. The CDR3 runs to 16 residues. The DNA of the CDR3 is TGTGCCAGCAGTGAATATGGGACAGGGCTCTACAATGAGCAGTTCTTC. Its protein product is CASSEYGTGLYNEQFF.

This chain uses TRBV9 with TRBJ1-1, with D unresolved. V lost 0 bases and J 11 bases, leaving 17 bases between the germline ends. This CDR3 spans 14 amino acids. Germline CDR1 reads SGDLS; CDR2 reads YYNGEE. This chain's CDR3 is CASSVVEEGVPAFF. In DNA form, the CDR3 reads TGTGCCAGCAGCGTAGTAGAGGAAGGAGTACCCGCTTTCTTT.

The chain uses TRBV9 and TRBJ1-1; TRBD1 is a possible D gene (5 bases). The length of the CDR3 is 13 residues. Germline V gene sequence: CDR1 SGDLS, CDR2 YYNGEE. Trimming removed 3 bases from V and 5 bases from J, with 11 bases in between. This CDR3 is CASSADQGTEAFF. DNA of the CDR3: TGTGCCAGCAGCGCCGACCAGGGTACTGAAGCTTTCTTT.

A single count supports this clone. The genes are TRBV18 and TRBJ2-7; D remains ambiguous. V lost 2 bases, J lost 0 bases, and 5 bases lay in between. CDR1 and CDR2 (germline): KGHSH, LQKENI. The CDR3 sequence is 13 residues long. In DNA, the CDR3 is TGTGCCAGCTCACCAACCAGCTCCTACGAGCAGTACTTC. Amino acid sequence: CASSPTSSYEQYF.

The chain joins TRBV4-2 to TRBJ2-3; weak D call: TRBD2 (5 bases). Trimming took off 2 bases at V and 5 bases at J, with 20 bases between the two ends. This CDR3 comprises 17 residues. CDR1 LGHNA and CDR2 YNFKEQ come from the germline V gene. The CDR3 loop is CASSQHRVRDGGDTQYF. CDR3 sequence (DNA): TGTGCCAGCAGCCAACATAGGGTAAGGGATGGAGGAGATACGCAGTATTTT.

This chain connects TRBV2 to TRBJ2-7; 8 bases line up with TRBD1. The V segment lost 7 bases and the J segment 6 bases; nucleotides outside the gene matches: 11. Looked up from germline, CDR1 is SNHLY and CDR2 is FYNNEI. The CDR3 extends over 14 amino acids. The CDR3 protein is CASTRTGPGTEQYF. The DNA of the CDR3 is TGTGCCAGCACCCGGACAGGGCCAGGGACCGAGCAGTACTTC.

J is TRBJ1-1 and V is TRBV5-1; TRBD1 matches 11 bases. V was clipped by 2 bases and J by 4 bases; unmatched bases: 10. CDR1 is SGHRS and CDR2 is YFSETQ in the germline V gene. The CDR3 spans 17 residues. The CDR3 sequence is CASSLTPGTGGPTEAFF. In DNA, the CDR3 is TGCGCCAGCAGCTTAACCCCCGGGACAGGGGGACCCACTGAAGCTTTCTTT.

The rearrangement uses TRBV13 and TRBJ2-3; a weak D match, TRBD1 (6 bases). From germline, CDR1 is PRHDT and CDR2 FYEKMQ (reference sequence). The length of the CDR3 is 16 residues. V lost 3 bases, J lost 2 bases, and 15 bases lay in between. CDR3: CASSLRGTIYTDTQYF. CDR3 in DNA: TGTGCCAGCAGCTTGAGGGGGACAATTTACACAGATACGCAGTATTTT.